A selection of T cell receptor beta chains follows, all from one sample in a study of Graves' ophthalmopathy and Graves' hyperthyroidism. TCRdb re-derived calls from the multiplex PCR reads in MiXCR, one entry per CDR3 protein. Found here are 450,000 to 600,000 distinct CDR3 sequences, less than 45% of them singletons; the top ten hold roughly 4.5%. Source material: peripheral blood or thyroid tissue (not recorded which). The receptors here all came from an adult man with Graves' hyperthyroidism. The CDR3 runs from the conserved cysteine through the conserved F or W. Each record gives: V gene, clone size, J gene, CDR3 protein. Expanded clones are given a class, and other clones once, few, many or no size at all.

TRBV6-5,few,TRBJ2-5,CASRGTGTPRETQYF
TRBV6-5,few,TRBJ1-3,CASKAEGGGNTIYF
TRBV3-1,many,TRBJ1-2,CASSQAGQDYGYTF
TRBV12-3/TRBV12-4,-,TRBJ2-6,CASRAAGGNTEAF
TRBV7-9,-,TRBJ2-7,CASSPAPGQGGYEQYF
TRBV6-5,-,TRBJ2-2,CASSPWTGRTGELFF
TRBV12-3/TRBV12-4,-,TRBJ2-2,CASSFPHGNTGELFF
TRBV7-2,-,TRBJ2-6,CASSFVRAANVLTF
TRBV4-1,many,TRBJ1-6,CASSQAVLDSPLHF
TRBV29-1,once,TRBJ2-5,CSVGDGGQETQYF
TRBV2,-,TRBJ2-3,CASSLDRGFANTQYF
TRBV7-9,many,TRBJ2-2,CASSSRTGVRTGELFF
TRBV7-2,few,TRBJ2-6,CASSLSGGSSGANVLTF
TRBV12-3/TRBV12-4,few,TRBJ1-4,CASSRAGRAGEKLFF
TRBV7-2,once,TRBJ2-7,CASSSSGWGTYEQYF
TRBV20-1,-,TRBJ2-7,CSARDTRGEQYF
TRBV29-1,-,TRBJ1-3,CSVIRDQETIYF
TRBV12-3/TRBV12-4,many,TRBJ1-6,CASSTPGQGYNSPLHF
TRBV7-3,-,TRBJ1-6,CASSQDYGKALHF
TRBV20-1,many,TRBJ1-2,CSARSGTGTDGYTF
TRBV6-5,few,TRBJ1-1,CASSEPRESQGRTEAFF
TRBV7-3,once,TRBJ2-5,CASSPVGRVRETQYF
TRBV25-1,-,TRBJ2-3,CASRGLAGGTQYF
TRBV5-1,-,TRBJ2-2,CASSLAGGKELFF
TRBV4-1,many,TRBJ2-7,CASSQEGQGGYEQYF
TRBV7-2,many,TRBJ1-1,CASSRTPGRTEAFF
TRBV20-1,many,TRBJ2-7,CSARDSETVYEQYF
TRBV7-2,-,TRBJ2-5,CASSPRTSGGAQYF
TRBV10-2,few,TRBJ1-4,CASSERQGNEKLFF
TRBV6-5,many,TRBJ2-5,CASRGAGETQYF
TRBV5-1,-,TRBJ1-2,CASSLGSREDGYTF
TRBV5-1,many,TRBJ1-1,CASSSWGKGAEGTEAFF
TRBV2,once,TRBJ1-1,CAWSPRTGLLGGNTEAFF
TRBV5-1,-,-,CASSLRGGDEQFF
TRBV29-1,-,TRBJ1-4,CSVGPGQGYEKLFF
TRBV20-1,many,TRBJ2-7,CSARDTDEQYF
TRBV29-1,many,TRBJ2-7,CSVEGDRAYEQYF
TRBV20-1,many,TRBJ1-2,CSARDGMGQLYGYTF
TRBV7-9,many,TRBJ2-5,CASSHDRAPTQETQYF
TRBV5-1,many,TRBJ1-1,CASSFPGSVNTEAFF
TRBV2,many,TRBJ1-4,CASRPRQGEEKLFF
TRBV7-2,many,TRBJ1-1,CASSLQGVMNTEAFF
TRBV25-1,few,TRBJ1-4,CASSHGGAGKTNEKLFF
TRBV29-1,-,TRBJ1-2,CSVAGLRYGYTF
TRBV5-6,many,TRBJ1-1,CASSYYRELLNTEAFF
TRBV24-1,many,TRBJ2-5,CATSDTGLAGEETQYF
TRBV6-1,few,TRBJ1-5,CASSVGRAQQPQHF
TRBV28,few,TRBJ2-5,CASSFPGTQETQYF